The 8 T cell receptor beta chains presented below share a single source sample, sequenced in a study of CD8 T cells in Susac syndrome. With random hexamers, reverse transcription was performed on roughly 0.45 to 1 ug of RNA. TCRdb reprocessed the immunoSEQ multiplex PCR reads via MiXCR and lists one record per CDR3 protein. The table shows 150,000 to 200,000 distinct CDR3 sequences, with around nine tenths occurring only once. Sequenced input: CD4+ T cells from PBMCs. The receptors here all came from a human donor with Susac syndrome.

This chain connects TRBV29-1 to TRBJ2-5; D assignment may be TRBD1 or TRBD2 (6 bases each). The CDR3 is 12 amino acids. In germline, CDR1 is SQVTM, CDR2 ANQGSEA. Trimming shortened V by 7 bases and J by 6 bases, and 15 bases separated the two germline ends. The CDR3 spells CSANREAKTQYF. The CDR3 coding sequence is TGCAGCGCGAACAGGGAGGCAAAGACCCAGTACTTC.

V usage is TRBV3-1 and J usage is TRBJ1-2, with D perhaps matching TRBD1 (5 bases). V was trimmed by 0 bases and J by 6 bases, leaving 11 bases between them. Germline V CDR1 and CDR2: LGHDT, YNNKEL (reference sequence). The CDR3 covers 14 residues. The CDR3 loop is CASSQDGSGHGYTF. The DNA of the CDR3 is TGTGCCAGCAGCCAAGATGGTTCAGGGCATGGCTACACCTTC.

V and J are TRBV18 and TRBJ2-2; D call uncertain. Trimming shortened V by 3 bases and J by 5 bases, and 4 bases separated the two germline ends. This CDR3 has 12 residues. The germline CDR1 and CDR2 sequences are KGHSH and LQKENI. Written as DNA, the CDR3 is TGTGCCAGCTCACCCTTAACCGGGGAGCTGTTTTTT. Encoded protein: CASSPLTGELFF.

J is TRBJ1-2 and V is TRBV6-5, with 7 positions matching TRBD1. CDR1 MNHEY and CDR2 SVGAGI come from the germline V gene. The CDR3 is 18 residues long. The trim removed 0 bases at V and 3 bases at J, leaving 13 bases unmatched. CDR3 in amino acids: CASSYSTVGTAKDYGYTF. The CDR3 DNA reads TGTGCCAGCAGTTACTCGACGGTCGGGACAGCAAAGGACTATGGCTACACCTTC.

The chain employs TRBV2 and TRBJ2-5; TRBD2 matches 7 bases. V shed 5 bases, J shed 4 bases, and the junction held 7 bases outside the gene matches. The CDR3 length is 14 residues. Germline V gene lookup returns CDR1 SNHLY and CDR2 FYNNEI. The CDR3: CASSPTGGGETQYF. DNA of the CDR3: TGTGCCAGCAGTCCCACTGGGGGGGGAGAGACCCAGTACTTC.

The chain couples TRBV9 to TRBJ1-3; D gene ambiguous. V shed 0 bases and J shed 2 bases, with 3 bases lying between them. The length of the CDR3 is 13 residues. Germline CDR1 is SGDLS and CDR2 is YYNGEE. The DNA of the CDR3 is TGTGCCAGCAGCGTAGCTACTGGAAACACCATATATTTT. It translates to CASSVATGNTIYF.

This chain links TRBV28 with TRBJ1-2, with D unclear. CDR3 size: 13 residues. V lost 6 bases, J lost 4 bases, and 12 bases lay in between. Per the germline V gene, CDR1 is MDHEN and CDR2 is SYDVKM. The CDR3 sequence: CASSPRVPYGYTF. The CDR3 nucleotides are TGTGCCAGCAGCCCAAGGGTTCCCTATGGCTACACCTTC.

With regard to this clonotype: One end of the junction fails to match germline, which may point to a read error. V and J are TRBV7-7 and TRBJ2-3; 11 bases map to TRBD2. This CDR3 is built from 14 residues. Looked up from germline, CDR1 is SSHAT and CDR2 is FNYEAQ (reference sequence). Here the CDR3 reads CASSATSGSDTQYF. The CDR3 DNA reads as TGTGCTAGCAGCGCAACTAGCGGGAGTGATACGCAGTATTTT. The whole variable domain, remainder taken from reference TRBV7-7 and TRBJ2-3, is GAGVSQSPRYKVTKRGQDVTLRCDPISSHATLYWYQQALGQGPEFLTYFNYEAQPDKSGLPSDRFSAERPEGSISTLTIQRTEQRDSAMYRCASSATSGSDTQYFGPGTRLTVL.